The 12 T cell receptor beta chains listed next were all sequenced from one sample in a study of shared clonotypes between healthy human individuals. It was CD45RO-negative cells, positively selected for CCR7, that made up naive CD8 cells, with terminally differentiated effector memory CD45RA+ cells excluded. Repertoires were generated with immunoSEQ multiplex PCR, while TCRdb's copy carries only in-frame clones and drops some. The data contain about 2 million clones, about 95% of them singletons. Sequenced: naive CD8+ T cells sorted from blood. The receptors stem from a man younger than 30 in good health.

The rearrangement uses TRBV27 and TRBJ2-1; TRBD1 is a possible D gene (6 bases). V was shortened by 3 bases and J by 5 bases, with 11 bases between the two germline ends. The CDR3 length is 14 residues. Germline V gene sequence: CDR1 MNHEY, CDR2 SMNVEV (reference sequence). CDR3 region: CASSFVQGNNEQFF. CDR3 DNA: TGTGCCAGCAGTTTCGTACAGGGAAACAATGAGCAGTTCTTC.

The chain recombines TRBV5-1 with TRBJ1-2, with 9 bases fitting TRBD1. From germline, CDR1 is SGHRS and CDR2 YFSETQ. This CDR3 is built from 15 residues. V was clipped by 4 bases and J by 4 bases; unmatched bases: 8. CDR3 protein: CASSHPGQGGYGYTF. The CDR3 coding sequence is TGCGCCAGCAGCCACCCGGGACAGGGAGGCTATGGCTACACCTTC. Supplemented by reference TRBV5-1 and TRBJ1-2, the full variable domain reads KAGVTQTPRYLIKTRGQQVTLSCSPISGHRSVSWYQQTPGQGLQFLFEYFSETQRNKGNFPGRFSGRQFSNSRSEMNVSTLELGDSALYLCASSHPGQGGYGYTFGSGTRLTVV.

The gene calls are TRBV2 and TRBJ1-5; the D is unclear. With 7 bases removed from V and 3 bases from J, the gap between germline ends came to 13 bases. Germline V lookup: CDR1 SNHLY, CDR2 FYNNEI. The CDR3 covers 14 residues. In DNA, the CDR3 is TGTGCCAGCACCCTGTCGGCTATCAATCAGCCCCAGCATTTT. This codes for CASTLSAINQPQHF.

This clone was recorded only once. The DNA for the CDR3 is TGTGCCAGCATGGGACTAGCGGGCCCCTCCTACGAGCAGTACTTC. The encoded protein is CASMGLAGPSYEQYF. The chain combines TRBV2 with TRBJ2-7, with 12 bases aligning to TRBD2. The CDR3 has 15 residues. With V trimmed by 7 bases and J by 0 bases, 4 bases remained unmatched. The germline V gene has CDR1 SNHLY and CDR2 FYNNEI.

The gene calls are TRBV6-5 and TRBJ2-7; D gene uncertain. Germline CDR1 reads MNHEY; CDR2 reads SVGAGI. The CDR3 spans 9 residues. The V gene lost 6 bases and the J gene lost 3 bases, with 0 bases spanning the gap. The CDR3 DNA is TGTGCCAGCAGCTACGAGCAGTACTTC. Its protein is CASSYEQYF.

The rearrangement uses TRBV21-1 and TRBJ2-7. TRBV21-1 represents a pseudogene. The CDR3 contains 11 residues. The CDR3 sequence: CASGPGDGQYF. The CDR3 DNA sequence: TGTGCCAGCGGTCCCGGGGACGGGCAGTACTTC.

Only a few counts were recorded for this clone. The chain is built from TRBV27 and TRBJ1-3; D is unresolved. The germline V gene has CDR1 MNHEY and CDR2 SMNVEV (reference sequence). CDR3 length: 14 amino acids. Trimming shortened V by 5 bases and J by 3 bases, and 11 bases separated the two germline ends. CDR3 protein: CASSISRGGNTIYF. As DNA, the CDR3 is TGTGCCAGCAGTATAAGTCGGGGTGGAAACACCATATATTTT.

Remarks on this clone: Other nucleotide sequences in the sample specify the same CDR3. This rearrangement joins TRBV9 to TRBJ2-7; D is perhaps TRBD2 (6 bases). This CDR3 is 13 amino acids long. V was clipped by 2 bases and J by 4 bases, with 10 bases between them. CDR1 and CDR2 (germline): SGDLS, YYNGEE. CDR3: CASSVSSAYEQYF. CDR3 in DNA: TGTGCCAGCAGCGTGTCTAGCGCGTACGAGCAGTACTTC.

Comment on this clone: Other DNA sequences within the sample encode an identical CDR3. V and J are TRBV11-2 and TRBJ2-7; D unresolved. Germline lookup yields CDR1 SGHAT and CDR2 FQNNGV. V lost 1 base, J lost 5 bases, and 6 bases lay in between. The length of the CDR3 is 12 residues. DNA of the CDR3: TGTGCCAGCAGCTTAGGGTTGGACGAGCAGTACTTC. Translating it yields CASSLGLDEQYF.

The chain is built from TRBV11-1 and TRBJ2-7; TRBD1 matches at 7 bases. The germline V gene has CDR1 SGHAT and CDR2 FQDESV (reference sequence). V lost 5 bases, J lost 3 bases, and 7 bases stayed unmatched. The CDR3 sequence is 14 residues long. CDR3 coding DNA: TGTGCCAGCAGCGAACCGGGACAGCTCTACGAGCAGTACTTC. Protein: CASSEPGQLYEQYF.

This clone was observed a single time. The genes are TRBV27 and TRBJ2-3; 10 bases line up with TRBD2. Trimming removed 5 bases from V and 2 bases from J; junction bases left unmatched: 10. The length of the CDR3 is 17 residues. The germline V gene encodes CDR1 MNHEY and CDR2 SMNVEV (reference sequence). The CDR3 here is CASSPPQLAGVTDTQYF. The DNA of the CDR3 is TGTGCCAGCAGTCCCCCCCAGCTAGCGGGGGTCACAGATACGCAGTATTTT.

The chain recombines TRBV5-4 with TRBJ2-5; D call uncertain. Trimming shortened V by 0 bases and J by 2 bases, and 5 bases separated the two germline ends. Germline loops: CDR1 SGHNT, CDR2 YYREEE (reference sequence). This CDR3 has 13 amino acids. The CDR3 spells CASSLGRQETQYF. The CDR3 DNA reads TGTGCCAGCAGCTTGGGGAGACAAGAGACCCAGTACTTC.